Described below is a single T cell receptor (beta chain) sequence and its context. The antigen is unknown. The sample has other DNA sequences that encode this CDR3 too. This sample was included in a study of shared clonotypes between healthy human individuals. From CD4+ cells came CD45RA+ naive and CD45RA-negative memory subsets. Deep-level settings were used for running the assay. Assay: immunoSEQ multiplex PCR; the TCRdb copy retains only in-frame clones and omits some. The table shows about 2.5 million clones, with just under 95% occurring only once. Germline V gene sequence: CDR1 SGHAT, CDR2 FQNNGV. Between the trimmed V and J ends, which lost 5 bases and 2 bases, there was a span of 10 bases. The CDR3 extends over 14 amino acids. Study conclusions and caveats: Clonotypes not shared had lower generation probabilities than those common to all four donors. It was observed that roughly 5.5% of naive CD4 clonotypes were shared across a few donors.

This sequence originates from a man aged 18 to 29 in good health. Some clones in this sample may be carry-over from other donors' samples. The genes are TRBV11-2 and TRBJ2-1; D call uncertain. Material for sequencing was naive CD4+ T cells from PBMCs. The subset: CD45RA+ positively selected. CDR3 region: CASSLTGAYNEQFF. The CDR3 DNA is TGTGCCAGCAGCCTTACTGGAGCCTACAATGAGCAGTTCTTC.